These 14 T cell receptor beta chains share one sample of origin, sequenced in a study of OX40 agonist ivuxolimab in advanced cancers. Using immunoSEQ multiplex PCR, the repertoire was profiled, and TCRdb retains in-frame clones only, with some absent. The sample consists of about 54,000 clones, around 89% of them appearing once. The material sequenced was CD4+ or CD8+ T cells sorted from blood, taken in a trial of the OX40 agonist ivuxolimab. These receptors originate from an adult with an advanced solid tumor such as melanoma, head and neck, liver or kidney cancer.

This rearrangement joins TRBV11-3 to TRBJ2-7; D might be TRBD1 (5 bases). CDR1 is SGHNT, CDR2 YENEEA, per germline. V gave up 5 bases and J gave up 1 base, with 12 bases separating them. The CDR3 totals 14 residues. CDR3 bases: TGTGCCAGCAGCCCACGGTCAGGGTCCTACGAGCAGTACTTC. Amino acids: CASSPRSGSYEQYF.

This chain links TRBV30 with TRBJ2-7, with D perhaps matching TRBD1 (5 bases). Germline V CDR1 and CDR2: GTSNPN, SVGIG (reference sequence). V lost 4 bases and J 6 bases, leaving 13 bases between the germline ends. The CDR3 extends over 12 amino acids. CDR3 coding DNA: TGTGCCTGGAATAAGGGGAACGGCGAGCAGTACTTC. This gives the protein CAWNKGNGEQYF.

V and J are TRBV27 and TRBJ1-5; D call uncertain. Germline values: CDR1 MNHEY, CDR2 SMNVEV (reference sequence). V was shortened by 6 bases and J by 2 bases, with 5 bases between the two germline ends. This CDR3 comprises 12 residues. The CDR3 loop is CASRKGNQPQHF. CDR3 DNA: TGTGCCAGCAGAAAGGGCAATCAGCCCCAGCATTTT.

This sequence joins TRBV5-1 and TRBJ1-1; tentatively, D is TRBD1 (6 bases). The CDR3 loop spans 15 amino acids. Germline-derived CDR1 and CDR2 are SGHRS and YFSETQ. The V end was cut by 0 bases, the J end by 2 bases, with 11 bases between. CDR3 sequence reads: CASSLGQAINTEAFF. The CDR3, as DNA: TGCGCCAGCAGCTTGGGACAGGCCATTAACACTGAAGCTTTCTTT.

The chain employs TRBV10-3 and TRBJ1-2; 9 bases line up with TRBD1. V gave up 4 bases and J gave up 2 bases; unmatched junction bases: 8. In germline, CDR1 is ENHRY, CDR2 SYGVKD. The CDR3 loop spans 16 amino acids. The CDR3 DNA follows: TGTGCCATCAGTGGAGGGACAGGGTTGGGAAACTATGGCTACACCTTC. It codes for CAISGGTGLGNYGYTF.

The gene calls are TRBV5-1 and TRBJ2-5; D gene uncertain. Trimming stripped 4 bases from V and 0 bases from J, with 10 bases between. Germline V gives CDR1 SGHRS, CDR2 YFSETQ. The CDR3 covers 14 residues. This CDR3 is CASSTARYQETQYF. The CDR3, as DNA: TGCGCCAGCAGCACCGCAAGGTACCAAGAGACCCAGTACTTC.

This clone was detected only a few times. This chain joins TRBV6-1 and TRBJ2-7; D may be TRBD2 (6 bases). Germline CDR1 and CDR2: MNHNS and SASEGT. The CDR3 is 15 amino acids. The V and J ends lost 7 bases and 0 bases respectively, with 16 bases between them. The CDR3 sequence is CASITDGGSSYEQYF. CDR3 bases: TGTGCCAGCATAACCGATGGAGGGAGCTCCTACGAGCAGTACTTC.

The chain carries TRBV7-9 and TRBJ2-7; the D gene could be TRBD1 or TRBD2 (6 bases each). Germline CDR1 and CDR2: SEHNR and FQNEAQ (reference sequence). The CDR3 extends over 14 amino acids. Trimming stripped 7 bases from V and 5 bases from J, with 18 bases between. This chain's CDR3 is CASTEGGGSHEQYF. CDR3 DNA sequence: TGTGCCAGCACCGAAGGGGGAGGTTCCCACGAGCAGTACTTC. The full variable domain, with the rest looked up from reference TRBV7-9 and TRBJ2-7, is DTGVSQNPRHKITKRGQNVTFRCDPISEHNRLYWYRQTLGQGPEFLTYFQNEAQLEKSRLLSDRFSAERPKGSFSTLEIQRTEQGDSAMYLCASTEGGGSHEQYFGPGTRLTVT.

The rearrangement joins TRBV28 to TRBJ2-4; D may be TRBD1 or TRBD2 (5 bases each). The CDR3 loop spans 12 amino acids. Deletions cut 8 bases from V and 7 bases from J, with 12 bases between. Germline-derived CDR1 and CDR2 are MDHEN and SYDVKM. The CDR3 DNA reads TGTGCCAGCCGGGACGCAAATAACATTCAGTACTTC. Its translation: CASRDANNIQYF.

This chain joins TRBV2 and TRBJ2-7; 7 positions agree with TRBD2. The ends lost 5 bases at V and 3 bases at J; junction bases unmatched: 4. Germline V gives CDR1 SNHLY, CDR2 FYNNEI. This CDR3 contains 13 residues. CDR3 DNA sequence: TGTGCCAGCAGTTTGCGGGAGTACTACGAGCAGTACTTC. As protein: CASSLREYYEQYF.

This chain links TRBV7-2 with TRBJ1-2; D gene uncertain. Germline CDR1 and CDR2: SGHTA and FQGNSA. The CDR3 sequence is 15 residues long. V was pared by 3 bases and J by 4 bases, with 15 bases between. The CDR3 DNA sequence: TGTGCCAGCAGCTTGAGTGGGCATACCAGCTATGGCTACACCTTC. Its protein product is CASSLSGHTSYGYTF.

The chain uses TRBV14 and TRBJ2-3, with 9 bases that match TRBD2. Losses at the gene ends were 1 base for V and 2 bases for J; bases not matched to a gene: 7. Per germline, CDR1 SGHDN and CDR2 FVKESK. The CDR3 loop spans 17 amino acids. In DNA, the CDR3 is TGTGCCAGCAGCCAAGGTTACTTAGCGGGAGCCACAGATACGCAGTATTTT. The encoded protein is CASSQGYLAGATDTQYF.

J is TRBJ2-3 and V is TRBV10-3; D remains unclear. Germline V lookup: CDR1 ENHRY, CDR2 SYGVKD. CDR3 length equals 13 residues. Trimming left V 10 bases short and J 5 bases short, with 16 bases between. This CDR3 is CATQGSGGDTQYF. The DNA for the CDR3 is TGTGCCACCCAAGGTTCCGGCGGAGATACGCAGTATTTT.

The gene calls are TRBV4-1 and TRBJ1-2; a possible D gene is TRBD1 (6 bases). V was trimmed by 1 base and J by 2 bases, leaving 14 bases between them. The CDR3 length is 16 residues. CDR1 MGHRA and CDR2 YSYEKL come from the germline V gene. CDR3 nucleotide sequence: TGCGCCAGCAGCCAAGCCTTCGGAGGGGGGAACTATGGCTACACCTTC. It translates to CASSQAFGGGNYGYTF.